The rows below give T cell receptor beta chains drawn from one sample of a study of blood T cells in healthy people across ages. MiXCR, run by TCRdb on the 5' RACE reads, gives a single entry per CDR3 protein. This table has more than 900,000 distinct CDR3 sequences, just under 30% appearing once. These data also formed part of another study, on T cells of mothers and their children.

The sample consisted of blood. The source is a woman in her forties in good health. The CDR3 runs from the conserved cysteine through the conserved F or W. The order of the fields is J gene, clone size, V gene, CDR3 protein. Some rows have no size entry. The others give once, few or many, or a class for an expanded clone.

TRBJ1-2,many,TRBV12-3/TRBV12-4,CASSGTRRYGYTF
TRBJ1-1,NA,TRBV7-2,CASSCRRRGAEAFF
TRBJ2-1,few,TRBV6-5,CASSYSGSSGVYNEQFF
TRBJ2-1,NA,TRBV7-8,CASSVGQGREQFF
TRBJ2-5,NA,TRBV2,CASSEGPASEETQYF
TRBJ1-6,few,TRBV2,CASSVQNSPLHF
TRBJ1-4,NA,TRBV7-2,CASSQGQGGRNEKRFF
TRBJ2-5,many,TRBV18,CASSPRDGQETQYF
TRBJ2-7,many,TRBV28,CASSLRQDEQYF
TRBJ1-1,NA,TRBV6-5,CASSYRRVQRAKNTEAFF
TRBJ2-7,NA,TRBV19,CASSVRDYEQYF
TRBJ2-1,NA,TRBV14,CASSQWDGVGYNEQFF
TRBJ1-1,NA,TRBV6-2/TRBV6-3,CASSPFGGSSNTEAFF
TRBJ1-3,NA,TRBV5-1,CASSVGTGTSGNTIYF
TRBJ1-2,NA,TRBV27,CASSSDNRVRGYTF
TRBJ2-5,many,TRBV29-1,CSVEEGQGETQYF
TRBJ1-1,NA,TRBV25-1,CASRGRGKNTEAFF
TRBJ2-3,NA,TRBV6-1,CASSEALGSTDTQYF
TRBJ1-4,few,TRBV9,CASSVGGTTNEKLFF
TRBJ2-1,few,TRBV5-8,CASSRTGVRLDEQFF
TRBJ2-5,NA,TRBV3-1,CASSQELAGAGETRYF
TRBJ1-1,many,TRBV29-1,CSVEDRGRGTEAFF
TRBJ1-2,NA,TRBV28,CTSRLRGDGYGYTF